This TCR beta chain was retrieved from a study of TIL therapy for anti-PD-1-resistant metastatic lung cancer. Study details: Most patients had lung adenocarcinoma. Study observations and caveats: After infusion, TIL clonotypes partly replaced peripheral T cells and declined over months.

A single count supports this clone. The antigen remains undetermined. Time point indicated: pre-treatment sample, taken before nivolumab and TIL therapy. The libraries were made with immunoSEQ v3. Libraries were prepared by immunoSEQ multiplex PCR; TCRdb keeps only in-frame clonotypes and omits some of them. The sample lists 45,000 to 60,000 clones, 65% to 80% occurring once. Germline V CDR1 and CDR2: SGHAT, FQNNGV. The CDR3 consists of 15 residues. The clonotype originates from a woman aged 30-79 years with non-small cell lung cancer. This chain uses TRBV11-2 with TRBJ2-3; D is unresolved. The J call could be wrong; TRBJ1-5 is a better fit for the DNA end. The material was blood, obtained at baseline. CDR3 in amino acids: CASRPTSGRADTQHF. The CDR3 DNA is TGTGCCAGCAGGCCGACTAGCGGGAGAGCAGATACGCAGCATTTT.